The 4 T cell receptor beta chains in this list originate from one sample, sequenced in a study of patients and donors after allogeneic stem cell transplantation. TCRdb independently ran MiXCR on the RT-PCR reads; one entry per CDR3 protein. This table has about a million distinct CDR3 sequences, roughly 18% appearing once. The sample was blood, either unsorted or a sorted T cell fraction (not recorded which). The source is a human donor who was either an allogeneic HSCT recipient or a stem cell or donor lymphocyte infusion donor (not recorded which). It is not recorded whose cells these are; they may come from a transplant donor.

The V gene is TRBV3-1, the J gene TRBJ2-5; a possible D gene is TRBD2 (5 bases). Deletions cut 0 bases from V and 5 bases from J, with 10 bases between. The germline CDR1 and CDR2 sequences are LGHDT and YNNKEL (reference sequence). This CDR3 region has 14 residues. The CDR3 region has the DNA TGTGCCAGCAGCCAAGATTTATGGAGGGAGACCCAGTACTTC. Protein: CASSQDLWRETQYF.

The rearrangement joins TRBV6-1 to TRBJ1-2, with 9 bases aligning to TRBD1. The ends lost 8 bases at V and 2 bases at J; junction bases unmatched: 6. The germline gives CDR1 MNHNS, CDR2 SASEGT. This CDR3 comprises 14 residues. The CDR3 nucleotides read TGTGCCAGCTCTGCCGGGACAGGGAACTATGGCTACACCTTC. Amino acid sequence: CASSAGTGNYGYTF.

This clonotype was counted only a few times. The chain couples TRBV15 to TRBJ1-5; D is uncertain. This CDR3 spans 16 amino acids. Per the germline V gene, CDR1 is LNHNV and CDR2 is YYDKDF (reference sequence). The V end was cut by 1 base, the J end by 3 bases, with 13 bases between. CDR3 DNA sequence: TGTGCCACCAGCAGAGGTCCACAGACCATCAATCAGCCCCAGCATTTT. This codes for CATSRGPQTINQPQHF.

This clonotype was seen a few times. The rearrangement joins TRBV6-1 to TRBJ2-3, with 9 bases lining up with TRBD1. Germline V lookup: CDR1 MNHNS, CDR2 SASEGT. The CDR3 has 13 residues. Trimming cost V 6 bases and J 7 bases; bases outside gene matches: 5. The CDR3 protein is CASSTGGRNTQYF. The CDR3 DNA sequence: TGTGCCAGCAGCACAGGGGGCAGGAATACGCAGTATTTT.